These 13 T cell receptor beta chains originate from one sample sequenced in a study of T-cell reconstitution after alpha-beta-depleted transplantation in children. Preparing the TCRbeta library involved the use of unique molecular identifiers. Via MiXCR, TCRdb re-called the PCR reads, giving one row per CDR3 protein. The sample includes around 500,000 distinct CDR3 sequences, roughly 23% of them seen just once. This specimen was PBMCs, mostly from graft donor cells, taken 360 days after TCRalphabeta/CD19-depleted stem cell transplant. The receptors shown here come from a boy younger than two who had a stem cell transplant for acute myeloid leukemia, so the T cells may come from the graft donor.

There are many counts of this clonotype. The genes are TRBV29-1 and TRBJ2-5, with D tentatively TRBD2 (6 bases). The CDR3 totals 13 residues. Between the trimmed V and J ends, which lost 4 bases and 5 bases, there was a span of 14 bases. The germline gives CDR1 SQVTM, CDR2 ANQGSEA. In DNA form, the CDR3 reads TGCAGCGTTGGGCGGGGACGGGGGGAGACCCAGTACTTC. This encodes CSVGRGRGETQYF.

This chain joins TRBV5-1 and TRBJ2-7; D is uncertain. Trimming stripped 4 bases from V and 5 bases from J, with 10 bases between. The CDR3 spans 12 residues. Germline CDR1 SGHRS, CDR2 YFSETQ. This CDR3 reads CASSPNSHEQYF. CDR3 nucleotide sequence: TGCGCCAGCAGCCCGAACAGCCACGAGCAGTACTTC.

The J gene is TRBJ1-1, the V gene TRBV11-1; no clear D gene. Deletions cut 1 base from V and 3 bases from J, with 9 bases between. The CDR3 has 14 residues. Germline V gene sequence: CDR1 SGHAT, CDR2 FQDESV (reference sequence). CDR3 in amino acids: CASSLGRDHTEAFF. CDR3 coding DNA: TGTGCCAGCAGCTTAGGCAGAGATCACACTGAAGCTTTCTTT.

This clonotype was recorded a few times. The gene calls are TRBV20-1 and TRBJ2-1; 12 nucleotides align to TRBD2. The CDR3 loop spans 15 amino acids. With V trimmed by 5 bases and J by 9 bases, 11 bases remained unmatched. Germline V gives CDR1 DFQATT, CDR2 SNEGSKA (reference sequence). The CDR3 region has the DNA TGCAGTGCTGGGGACCTAGCGGGGGGGCAGATTGAGCAGTTCTTC. Protein sequence: CSAGDLAGGQIEQFF.

The chain couples TRBV27 to TRBJ1-6, with D possibly TRBD1 on 5 matching bases. From germline, CDR1 is MNHEY and CDR2 SMNVEV (reference sequence). Between the trimmed V and J ends, which lost 5 bases and 7 bases, there was a span of 15 bases. The CDR3 covers 15 residues. The CDR3: CASSTLGGDNSPLHF. The CDR3 nucleotides read TGTGCCAGCAGTACCCTCGGGGGTGACAATTCACCCCTCCACTTT.

This clonotype has at least ten counts. The rearrangement links TRBV29-1 to TRBJ2-7; 7 bases map to TRBD1. The junction had 8 bases not matched to a gene; V was cut back by 7 bases and J by 2 bases. CDR3 length equals 13 residues. CDR1 is SQVTM and CDR2 is ANQGSEA in the germline V gene. CDR3 amino acids: CSANRGPTYEQYF. CDR3 nucleotides: TGCAGCGCCAACAGGGGACCCACCTACGAGCAGTACTTC.

The genes are TRBV7-3 and TRBJ2-1; 7 nucleotides align to TRBD2. V gave up 5 bases and J gave up 4 bases; unmatched junction bases: 14. CDR3 length: 17 residues. Germline V gives CDR1 SGHTA, CDR2 FQGTGA. This CDR3 reads CASSPREAGDPYNEQFF. Written as DNA, the CDR3 is TGTGCCAGCAGCCCAAGGGAGGCGGGGGATCCTTACAATGAGCAGTTCTTC. Together with reference TRBV7-3 and TRBJ2-1, the CDR3 gives the full variable domain: GAGVSQTPSNKVTEKGKYVELRCDPISGHTALYWYRQSLGQGPEFLIYFQGTGAADDSGLPNDRFFAVRPEGSVSTLKIQRTERGDSAVYLCASSPREAGDPYNEQFFGPGTRLTVL.

This clonotype was seen only a few times. V is TRBV9 and J is TRBJ2-3, with D possibly matching TRBD1 (6 bases). Per germline, CDR1 SGDLS and CDR2 YYNGEE. Trimming removed 4 bases at V and 1 base at J, with 10 bases between. The CDR3 is made up of 14 amino acids. CDR3 sequence reads: CASSTRQGTDTQYF. The DNA for the CDR3 is TGTGCCAGCAGCACGCGACAGGGCACAGATACGCAGTATTTT.

This chain connects TRBV6-1 to TRBJ1-5; D is perhaps TRBD1 (6 bases). Germline V gives CDR1 MNHNS, CDR2 SASEGT. Trimming cost V 6 bases and J 1 base, with 13 bases left between them. This CDR3 region has 15 residues. The CDR3 reads CASSPDRKSNQPQHF. The CDR3 DNA is TGTGCCAGCAGCCCCGACAGGAAGAGCAATCAGCCCCAGCATTTT.

This chain connects TRBV5-8 to TRBJ2-7; D gene unclear. V was pared by 4 bases and J by 0 bases, with 8 bases between. This CDR3 is built from 13 residues. The germline V gene has CDR1 SGHTS and CDR2 YDEGEE. Written as DNA, the CDR3 is TGTGCCAGCAGCCAAGGACGCTCCTACGAGCAGTACGTC. Translated, it gives CASSQGRSYEQYV.

This clonotype has only a few counts. V and J are TRBV10-3 and TRBJ2-3, with 8 nucleotides matching TRBD1. V dropped 2 bases and J dropped 4; count of bases not matched to a gene: 2. CDR3 length: 14 residues. CDR1 is ENHRY, CDR2 SYGVKD, per germline. The CDR3 protein is CAISEETGADTQYF. In DNA, the CDR3 is TGTGCCATCAGTGAGGAGACAGGGGCAGATACGCAGTATTTT.

This clonotype appeared many times. This chain links TRBV12-3 or TRBV12-4 with TRBJ1-2, with 9 bases fitting TRBD1. The CDR3 has 13 residues. After removal of 5 bases from V and 9 bases from J, the junction contained 7 bases not matched to a gene. CDR3 sequence (DNA): TGTGCCAGCAGTGGAGGGACAGGGACGAGCTACACCTTC. Translating gives CASSGGTGTSYTF.

This clonotype came up many times. The genes are TRBV29-1 and TRBJ1-2; the D is unclear. CDR1 is SQVTM, CDR2 ANQGSEA, per germline. Deletions cut 3 bases from V and 8 bases from J, with 10 bases between. This CDR3 has 11 residues. The CDR3 DNA reads as TGCAGCGTTGATAAGACATCCGGCTACACCTTC. Translation: CSVDKTSGYTF. Full variable domain (remainder filled in from reference TRBV29-1 and TRBJ1-2): SAVISQKPSRDICQRGTSLTIQCQVDSQVTMMFWYRQQPGQSLTLIATANQGSEATYESGFVIDKFPISRPNLTFSTLTVSNMSPEDSSIYLCSVDKTSGYTFGSGTRLTVV.